The 31 T cell receptor beta chains below come from one sample, sequenced in a study of beta chain features in type 1 diabetes. Since all of the isolated RNA was reverse transcribed, expressed TCRB transcripts were what got sequenced. Clones were sequenced by immunoSEQ multiplex PCR, and TCRdb holds only the in-frame ones, with some missing. Of roughly 170,000 clones in the sample, about 13% were seen once. Sequencing was carried out using central memory CD4+ T cells from blood. The receptors here all came from a young woman in good health.

This clone occurred a few times. The CDR3 nucleotides read TGTGCCAGCAGCCGTAGGACGGGGTCGTGGGAGCAGTACTTC. This gives the protein CASSRRTGSWEQYF. The chain links TRBV14 to TRBJ2-7; D is possibly TRBD2 (5 bases). In germline, CDR1 is SGHDN, CDR2 FVKESK. CDR3 size: 14 residues. Trimming removed 4 bases at V and 7 bases at J, with 17 bases between.

V gene TRBV6-5 combines with J gene TRBJ1-4; D possibly corresponds to TRBD1 (5 bases). The CDR3 covers 15 residues. Trimming left V 2 bases short and J 6 bases short, with 13 bases between. CDR1 and CDR2 (germline): MNHEY, SVGAGI. CDR3 loop: CASSYLSAGDEKLFF. As DNA, the CDR3 is TGTGCCAGCAGTTACCTCTCCGCGGGGGATGAAAAACTGTTTTTT.

This clone was counted a few times. The J gene is TRBJ1-1, the V gene TRBV7-3, with no clear D. V was trimmed by 5 bases and J by 5 bases, leaving 15 bases between them. The CDR3 consists of 14 residues. Per germline, CDR1 SGHTA and CDR2 FQGTGA. CDR3 in amino acids: CASSKSGGGTEAFF. For the CDR3, the DNA is TGTGCCAGCAGCAAAAGCGGAGGAGGGACTGAAGCTTTCTTT.

The CDR3 loop reads CASSVYRGSFYEQYF. CDR3 coding DNA: TGTGCCAGCAGTGTTTACAGGGGGAGTTTTTACGAGCAGTACTTC. The chain employs TRBV28 and TRBJ2-7; 8 bases fit TRBD1. Losses at the gene ends were 5 bases for V and 4 bases for J; bases not matched to a gene: 10. Germline CDR1 and CDR2: MDHEN and SYDVKM. This CDR3 region has 15 residues. Filled out from reference TRBV28 and TRBJ2-7, the complete variable domain reads DVKVTQSSRYLVKRTGEKVFLECVQDMDHENMFWYRQDPGLGLRLIYFSYDVKMKEKGDIPEGYSVSREKKERFSLILESASTNQTSMYLCASSVYRGSFYEQYFGPGTRLTVT.

V is TRBV6-5 and J is TRBJ2-7; 9 bases map to TRBD1. The germline gives CDR1 MNHEY, CDR2 SVGAGI. The CDR3 runs 14 residues. V gave up 7 bases and J gave up 5 bases; unmatched junction bases: 9. CDR3: CASTRTGTGHEQYF. In nucleotides, the CDR3 is TGTGCCAGCACCAGGACCGGGACAGGGCACGAGCAGTACTTC.

The chain is built from TRBV30 and TRBJ1-1, with D unclear. V lost 1 base and J 3 bases, leaving 3 bases between the germline ends. In germline, CDR1 is GTSNPN, CDR2 SVGIG (reference sequence). The CDR3 spans 11 residues. The CDR3 nucleotides read TGTGCCTGGAGTGGGCACACTGAAGCTTTCTTT. It specifies CAWSGHTEAFF.

This clone appeared a few times. This chain uses TRBV30 with TRBJ2-5; no firm D call. CDR3 length equals 13 residues. V dropped 4 bases and J dropped 5 bases, with 14 bases sitting between them. Germline lookup yields CDR1 GTSNPN and CDR2 SVGIG (reference sequence). The CDR3 is CAWTRGLAETQYF. DNA of the CDR3: TGTGCCTGGACCCGAGGCTTGGCGGAGACCCAGTACTTC.

The V gene is TRBV29-1, the J gene TRBJ2-7, with D possibly TRBD1 on 5 matching bases. Trimming pared 5 bases from V and 0 bases from J, leaving 8 bases between. CDR3 length: 12 residues. Germline V lookup: CDR1 SQVTM, CDR2 ANQGSEA. CDR3 DNA: TGCAGCGTTAAGACAGCCTCCTACGAGCAGTACTTC. Protein product: CSVKTASYEQYF.

This clone was observed a handful of times. The J gene is TRBJ1-5, the V gene TRBV27, with D maybe TRBD1 (5 bases). The length of the CDR3 is 13 residues. The germline V gene encodes CDR1 MNHEY and CDR2 SMNVEV (reference sequence). Trimming stripped 3 bases from V and 5 bases from J, with 8 bases between. For the CDR3, the DNA is TGTGCCAGCAGTTTCAGGGTCGATCAGCCCCAGCATTTT. Translation gives CASSFRVDQPQHF.

This clone showed up just a few times. V usage is TRBV5-8 and J usage is TRBJ1-1; a weak D match, TRBD1 (6 bases). In germline, CDR1 is SGHTS, CDR2 YDEGEE. CDR3 length: 17 amino acids. V gave up 3 bases and J gave up 0 bases, with 18 bases separating them. The CDR3 here is CASSSEDRNLLNTEAFF. CDR3 sequence (DNA): TGTGCCAGCAGCTCCGAAGACAGGAATCTATTGAACACTGAAGCTTTCTTT. Variable domain in full (rest from reference TRBV5-8 and TRBJ1-1): EAGVTQSPTHLIKTRGQQATLRCSPISGHTSVYWYQQALGLGLQFLLWYDEGEERNRGNFPPRFSGRQFPNYSSELNVNALELEDSALYLCASSSEDRNLLNTEAFFGQGTRLTVV.

Worth noting for this clone: At one of its ends the junction is not consistent with the germline gene, which may arise from a read error. Other DNA sequences in the sample encode the same CDR3. The chain uses TRBV5-4 and TRBJ2-1, with TRBD2 identical over 10 bases. The germline V gene encodes CDR1 SGHNT and CDR2 YYREEE (reference sequence). The CDR3 is 16 residues long. CDR3 sequence (DNA): TGCGCCAGCAGCCAAGATGTCAGCGGGAGGGCGAATGAGCAGTTCTTC. Protein: CASSQDVSGRANEQFF.

A few counts support this clone. This sequence joins TRBV7-9 and TRBJ2-3, with 8 bases identical to TRBD2. V shed 2 bases, J shed 0 bases, and the junction held 1 base outside the gene matches. This CDR3 is 15 amino acids long. Germline V gives CDR1 SEHNR, CDR2 FQNEAQ (reference sequence). The CDR3 sequence: CASSLTSGSTDTQYF. CDR3 in DNA: TGTGCCAGCAGCTTAACTAGCGGCAGCACAGATACGCAGTATTTT.

In DNA form, the CDR3 reads TGTGCCAGCTCACCTCCCATGGCCACTGAAGCTTTCTTT. Translated: CASSPPMATEAFF. J is TRBJ1-1 and V is TRBV18; D is undetermined. Deletions cut 3 bases from V and 4 bases from J, with 9 bases between. CDR3 size: 13 residues. Germline CDR1 and CDR2: KGHSH and LQKENI.

This clone occurred a few times. This rearrangement joins TRBV2 to TRBJ2-2; no clear D. The V end was cut by 7 bases, the J end by 0 bases, with 12 bases between. Looked up from germline, CDR1 is SNHLY and CDR2 is FYNNEI. The CDR3 runs to 15 residues. The CDR3 DNA follows: TGTGCCAGCATCCTCGTGGCTTCGAACACCGGGGAGCTGTTTTTT. As protein: CASILVASNTGELFF.

This clone was picked up a small number of times. The V call is TRBV9, the J call TRBJ2-3; unclear D gene. The CDR3 has 16 amino acids. In germline, CDR1 is SGDLS, CDR2 YYNGEE. Trimming stripped 0 bases from V and 1 base from J, with 12 bases between. The CDR3 region is CASSVVAFLGTDTQYF. The CDR3, as DNA: TGTGCCAGCAGCGTAGTAGCATTCCTGGGCACAGATACGCAGTATTTT.

The V gene is TRBV9, the J gene TRBJ1-5, with D perhaps matching TRBD1 (5 bases). Trimming removed 0 bases at V and 5 bases at J, with 12 bases between. Germline-derived CDR1 and CDR2 are SGDLS and YYNGEE. The CDR3 sequence is 15 residues long. CDR3: CASSVEGREYQPQHF. CDR3 nucleotides: TGTGCCAGCAGCGTAGAGGGCAGGGAATATCAGCCCCAGCATTTT.

The table lists this clone with a few counts. The chain carries TRBV27 and TRBJ1-1, with D perhaps TRBD1 (5 bases). The ends were cut back, 3 bases at V and 5 bases at J, with 10 bases in the middle. This CDR3 contains 13 residues. The V gene's germline CDR1 is MNHEY and CDR2 SMNVEV (reference sequence). CDR3 sequence: CASSFEGRTEAFF. CDR3 nucleotides: TGTGCCAGCAGTTTCGAGGGGAGGACTGAAGCTTTCTTT.

This chain links TRBV6-5 with TRBJ2-3, with 7 bases that match TRBD2. In germline, CDR1 is MNHEY, CDR2 SVGAGI. This CDR3 is built from 14 residues. Losses at the gene ends were 0 bases for V and 6 bases for J; bases not matched to a gene: 3. The CDR3 sequence is CASSYSDGRDTQYF. CDR3 DNA: TGTGCCAGCAGTTACTCGGACGGGAGGGATACGCAGTATTTT.

Only a few counts were recorded for this clone. This chain uses TRBV7-9 with TRBJ2-2; the D gene is possibly TRBD2 (5 bases). Germline V CDR1 and CDR2: SEHNR, FQNEAQ (reference sequence). This CDR3 region has 13 residues. V was pared by 11 bases and J by 7 bases, with 17 bases between. The CDR3 DNA follows: TGTGCCCTGGATGGGCTGGCGGGCGGGGAGCTGTTTTTT. Translated, it gives CALDGLAGGELFF.

This clone was detected only a few times. CDR3 sequence reads: CASSADRDTYEQYF. The CDR3 DNA reads as TGTGCCAGCAGCGCAGACAGGGACACCTACGAGCAGTACTTC. The rearrangement links TRBV7-2 to TRBJ2-7; 7 nucleotides align to TRBD1. Germline CDR1 reads SGHTA; CDR2 reads FQGNSA. V was clipped by 5 bases and J by 2 bases; unmatched bases: 6. The CDR3 is made up of 14 amino acids.

This clone was detected a few times. The chain joins TRBV7-2 to TRBJ2-1; a weak D match, TRBD1 (5 bases). The CDR3 extends over 13 amino acids. Per germline, CDR1 SGHTA and CDR2 FQGNSA. Trimming took 7 bases from V and 5 from J, leaving 12 bases between them. In nucleotides, the CDR3 is TGTGCCAGCAAAACCCCACAGGACAATGAGCAGTTCTTC. Translating it yields CASKTPQDNEQFF. Based on the CDR3 plus reference TRBV7-2 and TRBJ2-1, the full variable domain is GAGVSQSPSNKVTEKGKDVELRCDPISGHTALYWYRQSLGQGLEFLIYFQGNSAPDKSGLPSDRFSAERTGGSVSTLTIQRTQQEDSAVYLCASKTPQDNEQFFGPGTRLTVL.

The chain recombines TRBV30 with TRBJ2-3; 11 nucleotides align to TRBD2. The ends lost 0 bases at V and 0 bases at J; junction bases unmatched: 5. This CDR3 has 17 amino acids. Germline-derived CDR1 and CDR2 are GTSNPN and SVGIG (reference sequence). CDR3 coding DNA: TGTGCCTGGAGTGTACCGGGACTAGCGGCTAGCACAGATACGCAGTATTTT. Translated: CAWSVPGLAASTDTQYF.

In its sample, this clone was seen a few times. The chain links TRBV29-1 to TRBJ2-7, with 12 bases aligning to TRBD2. The CDR3 has 14 amino acids. With V trimmed by 4 bases and J by 5 bases, 6 bases remained unmatched. Per germline, CDR1 SQVTM and CDR2 ANQGSEA. CDR3 bases: TGCAGCGTTGTTCTAGCGGGAGGGCCTCACGAGCAGTACTTC. Protein sequence: CSVVLAGGPHEQYF.

This chain joins TRBV9 and TRBJ2-2, with TRBD1 matching 9 bases. The CDR3 contains 17 residues. V lost 3 bases and J lost 6; bases outside the gene matches: 12. Germline V CDR1 and CDR2: SGDLS, YYNGEE. The CDR3 DNA reads as TGTGCCAGCAGCGCACACAGGGGGCCGGCGTCGGCCGGGGAGCTGTTTTTT. Translating gives CASSAHRGPASAGELFF.

This clone was seen only a few times. The rearrangement joins TRBV27 to TRBJ1-5; D unresolved. Trimming pared 3 bases from V and 5 bases from J, leaving 5 bases between. CDR1 MNHEY and CDR2 SMNVEV come from the germline V gene (reference sequence). The CDR3 spans 12 residues. CDR3 sequence: CASSFLDQPQHF. The DNA for the CDR3 is TGTGCCAGCAGTTTTCTCGATCAGCCCCAGCATTTT.

This clone was counted a few times. CDR3 region: CASSSYSWSTDTQYF. The CDR3 DNA follows: TGTGCCAGCAGCTCCTATAGCTGGAGCACAGATACGCAGTATTTT. This chain links TRBV7-9 with TRBJ2-3; D unresolved. Trimming shortened V by 4 bases and J by 0 bases, and 11 bases separated the two germline ends. CDR3 size: 15 residues. Germline CDR1 SEHNR, CDR2 FQNEAQ (reference sequence).

The J gene is TRBJ2-7, the V gene TRBV11-1, with TRBD1 identical over 9 bases. The length of the CDR3 is 15 residues. V lost 5 bases, J lost 2 bases, and 7 bases stayed unmatched. Germline CDR1 reads SGHAT; CDR2 reads FQDESV (reference sequence). Written as DNA, the CDR3 is TGTGCCAGCAGCCGGACAGGGGCGCAGACCTACGAGCAGTACTTC. This translates into CASSRTGAQTYEQYF.

This clone was picked up a small number of times. The rearrangement links TRBV5-1 to TRBJ2-5; 14 bases fit TRBD2. Trimming cost V 4 bases and J 8 bases; bases outside gene matches: 7. Looked up from germline, CDR1 is SGHRS and CDR2 is YFSETQ. This CDR3 is built from 15 residues. The CDR3 region has the DNA TGCGCCAGCAGCCCGGGACTAGCGGGGGCCAGAACCCAGTACTTC. It is translated as CASSPGLAGARTQYF.

This clone has only a few counts. Different DNA sequences within this sample yield the same CDR3. V gene TRBV7-9 combines with J gene TRBJ2-5; D not certain. CDR3 length: 15 residues. Germline values: CDR1 SEHNR, CDR2 FQNEAQ (reference sequence). Trimming took 0 bases from V and 0 from J, leaving 8 bases between them. The chain's CDR3 is CASSLARQNQETQYF. CDR3 nucleotide sequence: TGTGCCAGCAGCTTAGCGAGGCAAAACCAAGAGACCCAGTACTTC. The full variable domain, rest sourced from reference TRBV7-9 and TRBJ2-5, is DTGVSQNPRHKITKRGQNVTFRCDPISEHNRLYWYRQTLGQGPEFLTYFQNEAQLEKSRLLSDRFSAERPKGSFSTLEIQRTEQGDSAMYLCASSLARQNQETQYFGPGTRLLVL.

This clone turned up a few times. The gene calls are TRBV6-5 and TRBJ1-5; D is uncertain. Per the germline V gene, CDR1 is MNHEY and CDR2 is SVGAGI. Trimming left V 0 bases short and J 6 bases short, with 9 bases between. The CDR3 consists of 14 residues. The CDR3 nucleotides read TGTGCCAGCAGTTACTCGGGAGGGTCTCAGCCCCAGCATTTT. As protein: CASSYSGGSQPQHF.

Comments on this clone: Other nucleotide sequences in the sample specify the same CDR3. The J gene is TRBJ1-1, the V gene TRBV30; 8 positions match TRBD1. There are 15 residues in the CDR3. The V and J ends lost 0 bases and 5 bases, in that order; junction bases with no gene match: 8. From germline, CDR1 is GTSNPN and CDR2 SVGIG (reference sequence). In nucleotides, the CDR3 is TGTGCCTGGAGTGTACGCGGGACAGGAGGGACTGAAGCTTTCTTT. Translation: CAWSVRGTGGTEAFF. The full variable domain, its missing parts supplied by reference TRBV30 and TRBJ1-1, is SQTIHQWPATLVQPVGSPLSLECTVEGTSNPNLYWYRQAAGRGLQLLFYSVGIGQISSEVPQNLSASRPQDRQFILSSKKLLLSDSGFYLCAWSVRGTGGTEAFFGQGTRLTVV.